Listed here is a single T cell receptor (beta chain). The record originates from a study of blood T cell repertoires in COVID-19. As for the study in general: Both acute and convalescent COVID-19 samples were obtained from the United States, Italy and Spain. Nucleic acid was either cDNA or gDNA, and it came from T cells, B-cell-depleted T cells, or PBMCs.

Germline CDR1 and CDR2: SNHLY and FYNNEI. The CDR3 contains 13 residues. J lost 4 bases, V lost 4 bases, and 4 bases had no gene match. How the authors handled the data: Reference gene primer amplification in the assay estimated nucleated cell counts. The method was immunoSEQ multiplex PCR; TCRdb's version includes in-frame clones alone and lacks a portion of them. That table supplies the V and J calls and clone size; D and trimming were determined from the DNA. Here the sample spans more than 250,000 clones, roughly 87% being singletons. The genes are TRBV2 and TRBJ2-7; TRBD1 agrees at 7 bases. The receptor was isolated from a woman aged 40 to 49 who had recovered from COVID-19. The sequenced material came from PBMCs or T cells enriched from blood (not recorded which). The CDR3: CASSVNRGYEQYF. The CDR3 region has the DNA TGTGCCAGCAGTGTAAACAGGGGATACGAGCAGTACTTC.